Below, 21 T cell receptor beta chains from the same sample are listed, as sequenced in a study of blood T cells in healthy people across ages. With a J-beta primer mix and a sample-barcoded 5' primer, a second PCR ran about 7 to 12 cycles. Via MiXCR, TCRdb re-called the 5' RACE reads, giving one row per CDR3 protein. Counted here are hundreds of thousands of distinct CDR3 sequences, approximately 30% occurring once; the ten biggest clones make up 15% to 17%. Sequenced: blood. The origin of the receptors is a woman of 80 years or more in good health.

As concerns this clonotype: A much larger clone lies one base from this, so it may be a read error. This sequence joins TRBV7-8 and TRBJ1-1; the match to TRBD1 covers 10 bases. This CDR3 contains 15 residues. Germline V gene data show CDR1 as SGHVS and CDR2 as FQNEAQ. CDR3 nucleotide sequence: TGTGCCAACAGCCTCCGGGACAGGGGGAACACTGAAGCTTTCTTT. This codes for CANSLRDRGNTEAFF.

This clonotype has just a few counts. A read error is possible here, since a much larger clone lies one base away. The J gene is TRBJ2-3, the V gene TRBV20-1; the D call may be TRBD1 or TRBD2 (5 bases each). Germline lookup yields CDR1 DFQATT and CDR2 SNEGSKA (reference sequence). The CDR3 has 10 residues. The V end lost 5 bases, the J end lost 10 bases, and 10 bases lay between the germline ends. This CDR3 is CSAALGAQYF. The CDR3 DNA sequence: TGCAGTGCTGCACTAGGGGCGCAGTATTTT.

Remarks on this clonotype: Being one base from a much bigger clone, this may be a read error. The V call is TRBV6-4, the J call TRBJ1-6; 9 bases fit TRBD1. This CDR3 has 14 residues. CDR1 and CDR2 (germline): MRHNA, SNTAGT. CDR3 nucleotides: TGTGCCGGCAGTCTCGGACAGGGGACATCACCCCTCCACTTT. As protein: CAGSLGQGTSPLHF.

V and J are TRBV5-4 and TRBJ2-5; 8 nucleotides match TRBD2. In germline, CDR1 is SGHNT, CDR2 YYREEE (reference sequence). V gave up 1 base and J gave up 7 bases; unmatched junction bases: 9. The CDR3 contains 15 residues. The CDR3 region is CASSLPASGSGTQYF. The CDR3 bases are TGTGCCAGCAGCTTGCCAGCTAGCGGGTCAGGGACCCAGTACTTC.

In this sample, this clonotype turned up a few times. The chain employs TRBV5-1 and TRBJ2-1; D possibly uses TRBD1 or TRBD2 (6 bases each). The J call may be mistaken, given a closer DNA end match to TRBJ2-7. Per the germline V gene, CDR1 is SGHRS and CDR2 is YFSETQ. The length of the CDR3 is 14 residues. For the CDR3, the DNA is TGCGCCAGCAGCTTGCGGGGGCCCTACAATGAGCAGTACTTC. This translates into CASSLRGPYNEQYF.

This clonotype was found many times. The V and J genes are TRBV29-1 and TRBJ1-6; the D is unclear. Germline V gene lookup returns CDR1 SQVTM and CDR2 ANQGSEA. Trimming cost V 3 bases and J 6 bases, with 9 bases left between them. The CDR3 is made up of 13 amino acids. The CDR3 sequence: CSVDAGSNSPLHF. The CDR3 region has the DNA TGCAGCGTTGACGCAGGCTCTAATTCACCCCTCCACTTT.

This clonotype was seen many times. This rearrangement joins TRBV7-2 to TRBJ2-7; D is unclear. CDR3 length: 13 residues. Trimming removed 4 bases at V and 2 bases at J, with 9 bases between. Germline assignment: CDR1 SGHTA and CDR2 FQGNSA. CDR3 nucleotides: TGTGCCAGCAGCTCGGGCTGGGCCTACGAGCAGTACTTC. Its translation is CASSSGWAYEQYF.

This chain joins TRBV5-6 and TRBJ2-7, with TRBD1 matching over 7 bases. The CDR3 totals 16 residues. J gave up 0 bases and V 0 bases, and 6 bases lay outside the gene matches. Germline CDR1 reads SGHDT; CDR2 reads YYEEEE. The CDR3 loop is CASSLANRGSSYEQYF. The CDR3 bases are TGTGCCAGCAGCTTGGCCAACAGGGGAAGCTCCTACGAGCAGTACTTC.

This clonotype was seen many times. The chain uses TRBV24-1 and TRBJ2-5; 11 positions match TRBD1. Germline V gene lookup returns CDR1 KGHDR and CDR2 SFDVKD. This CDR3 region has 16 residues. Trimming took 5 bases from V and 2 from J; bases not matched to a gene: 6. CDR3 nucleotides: TGTGCCACCAGTGGGCGCCGGGACAGGGGGCAAGAGACCCAGTACTTC. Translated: CATSGRRDRGQETQYF.

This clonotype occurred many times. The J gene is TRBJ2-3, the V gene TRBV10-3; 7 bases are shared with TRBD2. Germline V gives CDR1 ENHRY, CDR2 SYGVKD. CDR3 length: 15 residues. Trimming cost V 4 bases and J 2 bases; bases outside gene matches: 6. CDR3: CAISVPSGVTDTQYF. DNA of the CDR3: TGTGCCATCAGTGTCCCAAGCGGGGTCACAGATACGCAGTATTTT.

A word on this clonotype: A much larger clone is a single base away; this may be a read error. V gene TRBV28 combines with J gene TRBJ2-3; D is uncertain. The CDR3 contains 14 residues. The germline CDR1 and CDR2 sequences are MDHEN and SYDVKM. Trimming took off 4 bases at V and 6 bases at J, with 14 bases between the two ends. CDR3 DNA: TGTGCCAGCAGTTCAGCAGCACAAACTGATACGCAGTATTTT. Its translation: CASSSAAQTDTQYF.

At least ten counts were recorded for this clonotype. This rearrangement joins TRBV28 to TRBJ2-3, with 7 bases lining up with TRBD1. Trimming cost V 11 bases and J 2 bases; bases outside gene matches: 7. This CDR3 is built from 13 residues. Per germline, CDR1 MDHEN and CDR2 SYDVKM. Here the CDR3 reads CAGRDSNTDTQYF. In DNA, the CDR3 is TGTGCCGGCCGGGACAGCAACACAGATACGCAGTATTTT.

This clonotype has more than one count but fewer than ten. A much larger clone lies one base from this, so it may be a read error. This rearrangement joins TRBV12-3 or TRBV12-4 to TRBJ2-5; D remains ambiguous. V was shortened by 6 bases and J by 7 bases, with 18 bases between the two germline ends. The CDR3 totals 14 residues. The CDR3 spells CASRVGASPGTQYF. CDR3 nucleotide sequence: TGTGCCAGCAGGGTAGGAGCCAGCCCGGGGACCCAGTACTTC.

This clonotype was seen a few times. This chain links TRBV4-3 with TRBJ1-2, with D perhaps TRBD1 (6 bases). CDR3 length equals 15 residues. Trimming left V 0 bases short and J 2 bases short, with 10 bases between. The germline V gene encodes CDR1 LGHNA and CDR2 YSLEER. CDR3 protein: CASSQDPQGNYGYTF. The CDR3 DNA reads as TGCGCCAGCAGCCAAGATCCCCAGGGGAACTATGGCTACACCTTC.

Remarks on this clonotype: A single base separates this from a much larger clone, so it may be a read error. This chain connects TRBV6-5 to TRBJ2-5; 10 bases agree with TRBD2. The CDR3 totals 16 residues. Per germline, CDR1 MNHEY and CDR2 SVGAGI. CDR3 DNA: TGTGCCAGTACTTGGGGGGAGCGGGGGGGCCCAGAGACCCGGTACTTC. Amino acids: CASTWGERGGPETRYF.

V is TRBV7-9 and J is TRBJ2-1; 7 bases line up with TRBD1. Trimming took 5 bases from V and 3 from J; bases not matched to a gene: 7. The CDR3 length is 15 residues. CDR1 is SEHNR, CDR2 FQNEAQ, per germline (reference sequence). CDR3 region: CASSPRGQVYNEQFF. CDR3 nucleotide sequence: TGTGCCAGCAGCCCCCGCGGACAGGTCTACAATGAGCAGTTCTTC.

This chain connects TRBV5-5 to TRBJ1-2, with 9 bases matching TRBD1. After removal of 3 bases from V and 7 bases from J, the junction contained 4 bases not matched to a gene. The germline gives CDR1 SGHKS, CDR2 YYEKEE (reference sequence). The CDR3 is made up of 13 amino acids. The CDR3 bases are TGTGCCAGCAGCTCGACAGGGGGTGGTGGCTACACCTTC. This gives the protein CASSSTGGGGYTF.

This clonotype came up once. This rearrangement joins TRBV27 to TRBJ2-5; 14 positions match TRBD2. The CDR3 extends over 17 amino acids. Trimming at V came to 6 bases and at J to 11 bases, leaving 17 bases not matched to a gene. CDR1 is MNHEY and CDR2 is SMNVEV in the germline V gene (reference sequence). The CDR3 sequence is CASSVGTTSGRAGEQYF. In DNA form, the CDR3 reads TGTGCCAGCAGCGTAGGAACGACTAGCGGGAGGGCCGGGGAGCAGTACTTC.

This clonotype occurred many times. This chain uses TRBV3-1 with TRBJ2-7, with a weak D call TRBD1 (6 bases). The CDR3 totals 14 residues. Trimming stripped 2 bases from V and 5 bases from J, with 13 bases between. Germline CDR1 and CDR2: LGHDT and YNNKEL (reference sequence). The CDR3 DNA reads TGTGCCAGCAGCCAAAGAAACAGGGTCCACGAGCAGTACTTC. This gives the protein CASSQRNRVHEQYF.

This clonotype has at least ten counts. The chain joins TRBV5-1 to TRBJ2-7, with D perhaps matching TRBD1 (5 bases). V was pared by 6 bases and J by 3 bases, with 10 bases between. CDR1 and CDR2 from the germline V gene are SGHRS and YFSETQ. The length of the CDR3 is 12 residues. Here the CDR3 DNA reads TGCGCCAGCACTAAGGACAACTACGAGCAGTACTTC. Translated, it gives CASTKDNYEQYF.

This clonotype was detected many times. CDR3 in amino acids: CASSGRDYSYEQYF. In DNA form, the CDR3 reads TGTGCCAGCAGTGGACGGGACTACTCCTACGAGCAGTACTTC. This chain uses TRBV28 with TRBJ2-7; 7 positions match TRBD2. This CDR3 region has 14 residues. J was trimmed by 0 bases and V by 5 bases; bases with no gene match: 4. From germline, CDR1 is MDHEN and CDR2 SYDVKM.